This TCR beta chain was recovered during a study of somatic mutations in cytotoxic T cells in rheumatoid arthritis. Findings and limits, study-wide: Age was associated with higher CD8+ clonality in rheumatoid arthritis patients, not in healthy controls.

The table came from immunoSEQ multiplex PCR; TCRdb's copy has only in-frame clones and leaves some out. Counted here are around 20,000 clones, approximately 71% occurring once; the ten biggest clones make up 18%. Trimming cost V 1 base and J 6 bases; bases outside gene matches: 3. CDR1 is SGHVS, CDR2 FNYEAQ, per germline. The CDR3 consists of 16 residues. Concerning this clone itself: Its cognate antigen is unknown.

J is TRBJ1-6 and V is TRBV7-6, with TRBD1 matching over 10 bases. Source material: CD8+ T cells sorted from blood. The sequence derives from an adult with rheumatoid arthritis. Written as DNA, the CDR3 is TGTGCCAGCAGCTTAGGACAGGGGGCGCGTAATTCACCCCTCCACTTT. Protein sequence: CASSLGQGARNSPLHF.